This T cell receptor beta chain emerged from a study of Graves' ophthalmopathy and Graves' hyperthyroidism. As for the study in general: Pretreatment peripheral blood was obtained at initial diagnosis. Study-wide results and caveats: The 13-signature model separated ophthalmopathy from stable hyperthyroidism at almost 90% sensitivity and almost 83% specificity. Thyroid clonotypes that were expanded above 0.001 frequency mostly also appeared in blood.

Fresh peripheral blood, 10 ml, was the PBMC source. For repertoire sequencing, the TCR beta CDR3 regions were amplified from RNA transcripts. An opening RT-PCR round employed HTBI primers and preceded a second-round multiplex PCR. Each CDR3 protein is one row after TCRdb ran MiXCR on the multiplex PCR reads. The data contain about 640,000 distinct CDR3 sequences, 35% to 50% of them singletons. To note about this clonotype: Its cognate antigen is unknown.

V was clipped by 5 bases and J by 8 bases, with 15 bases between them. The CDR3 consists of 13 residues. Germline CDR1 SEHNR, CDR2 FQNEAQ (reference sequence). The specimen sequenced was peripheral blood. The gene calls are TRBV7-9 and TRBJ1-2; possibly TRBD1 for D (5 bases). This receptor was taken from an adult man with Graves' ophthalmopathy. This CDR3 reads CASSPGTPVGYTF. CDR3 nucleotides: TGTGCCAGCAGCCCGGGGACCCCCGTGGGCTACACCTTC. The entire variable domain, with the rest obtained from reference TRBV7-9 and TRBJ1-2, is as follows: DTGVSQNPRHKITKRGQNVTFRCDPISEHNRLYWYRQTLGQGPEFLTYFQNEAQLEKSRLLSDRFSAERPKGSFSTLEIQRTEQGDSAMYLCASSPGTPVGYTFGSGTRLTVV.